This entry features one T cell receptor (beta chain) sequence. Its antigen is not known. Profiling relied on immunoSEQ multiplex PCR, and the TCRdb table lists in-frame clones only, not all of them. This sample has about 62,000 clones, with 70% to 80% found just once. This specimen comes from a study of radiotherapy plus CTLA-4 blockade in lung cancer. Broader study findings: Radiotherapy plus ipilimumab was followed by expansion in blood of tumor-derived TCR clones.

The CDR3 has 15 amino acids. Trimming took 4 bases from V and 5 from J; bases not matched to a gene: 5. Germline values: CDR1 MNHEY, CDR2 SVGAGI. The genes are TRBV6-5 and TRBJ1-4, with 9 bases that match TRBD1. This sample comprised peripheral blood, obtained from a patient treated with radiotherapy plus ipilimumab. The receptor was isolated from a human donor with non-small cell lung cancer who had a complete response to radiotherapy plus ipilimumab. Here the CDR3 reads CASSSPGQGNEKLFF. DNA of the CDR3: TGTGCCAGCAGTTCACCGGGACAGGGAAATGAAAAACTGTTTTTT.